These 29 T cell receptor beta chains were sequenced from one sample in a study of T-cell memory formation after mild COVID-19 (TCRdb year 2021). Library preparation employed 5' RACE. The sample was run on an Illumina NovaSeq 6000. Using fastp at Q25 and MiXCR, TCRdb reprocessed the public reads and kept productive beta chains. Rows with a matching CDR3 protein are joined into one entry that keeps the most common DNA and genes. The table for this sample lists approximately 100,000 distinct CDR3 sequences; roughly 25% of them were counted only once. 42% of the sample is in the top ten clones. Sequenced: PBMCs or a T cell subset sorted from them (not recorded which). These TCRs come from a man between 18 and 29 years old who had mild COVID-19 (a few samples of this study predate the infection). The sample titles of this study are shuffled in the database, so cell type and time point are left out; the donor was told from shared clones.

The chain carries TRBV6-5 and TRBJ1-6; D is unclear. The CDR3 extends over 15 amino acids. In germline, CDR1 is MNHEY, CDR2 SVGAGI. With 2 bases removed from V and 4 bases from J, the gap between germline ends came to 9 bases. The CDR3 coding sequence is TGTGCCAGCAGTTACCTAGACATGTATAATTCACCCCTCCACTTT. Amino acids: CASSYLDMYNSPLHF.

The chain uses TRBV7-9 and TRBJ2-4, with D possibly being TRBD1 or TRBD2 (5 bases each). Germline V CDR1 and CDR2: SEHNR, FQNEAQ (reference sequence). This CDR3 spans 14 amino acids. V lost 5 bases and J 1 base, leaving 9 bases between the germline ends. CDR3 residues: CASSPREAKNIQYF. CDR3 coding DNA: TGTGCCAGCAGCCCCAGGGAGGCCAAAAACATTCAGTACTTC.

The J gene is TRBJ1-2, the V gene TRBV4-3; the D is unclear. Trimming left V 3 bases short and J 2 bases short, with 10 bases between. Germline values: CDR1 LGHNA, CDR2 YSLEER. This CDR3 spans 14 amino acids. The CDR3 region is CASSHGPVNYGYTF. The DNA of the CDR3 is TGCGCCAGCAGCCACGGCCCTGTGAACTATGGCTACACCTTC.

The chain joins TRBV15 to TRBJ2-1; the D gene could be TRBD1 or TRBD2 (6 bases each). The CDR3 runs to 13 residues. Per the germline V gene, CDR1 is LNHNV and CDR2 is YYDKDF (reference sequence). Trimming took off 3 bases at V and 10 bases at J, with 13 bases between the two ends. The CDR3 DNA follows: TGTGCCACCAGCAGCGACCTAGGGGGGGAGCAGTTCTTC. Translating it yields CATSSDLGGEQFF.

This sequence joins TRBV3-1 and TRBJ2-7; 8 bases fit TRBD1. V lost 5 bases, J lost 4 bases, and 10 bases stayed unmatched. The CDR3 extends over 15 amino acids. Germline-derived CDR1 and CDR2 are LGHDT and YNNKEL (reference sequence). This CDR3 is CASSAKAGTGYEQYF. DNA for the CDR3: TGTGCCAGCAGCGCGAAGGCCGGGACAGGATACGAGCAGTACTTC.

This clonotype was counted only a few times. The J gene is TRBJ1-5, the V gene TRBV7-9; D gene ambiguous. The V end lost 8 bases, the J end lost 0 bases, and 14 bases lay between the germline ends. The CDR3 runs 15 residues. Germline lookup yields CDR1 SEHNR and CDR2 FQNEAQ (reference sequence). The CDR3 region has the DNA TGTGCCAGCGCCCCAACAGACTATAGCAATCAGCCCCAGCATTTT. Its protein is CASAPTDYSNQPQHF.

This chain connects TRBV19 to TRBJ1-2; D ambiguous. V was clipped by 7 bases and J by 7 bases, with 7 bases between them. Germline CDR1 LNHDA, CDR2 SQIVND (reference sequence). This CDR3 has 10 residues. This chain's CDR3 is CASKSAGYTF. As DNA, the CDR3 is TGTGCCAGTAAATCCGCTGGCTACACCTTC.

This sequence joins TRBV11-2 and TRBJ2-1, with a possible D match to TRBD2 (5 bases). The CDR3 extends over 13 amino acids. With 5 bases removed from V and 5 bases from J, the gap between germline ends came to 10 bases. CDR1 and CDR2 (germline): SGHAT, FQNNGV. The DNA for the CDR3 is TGTGCCAGCAGCCTCGGGGAGCACAATGAGCAGTTCTTC. Its protein product is CASSLGEHNEQFF. The full variable domain, completed using reference TRBV11-2 and TRBJ2-1, is EAGVAQSPRYKIIEKRQSVAFWCNPISGHATLYWYQQILGQGPKLLIQFQNNGVVDDSQLPKDRFSAERLKGVDSTLKIQPAKLEDSAVYLCASSLGEHNEQFFGPGTRLTVL.

This clonotype was picked up a small number of times. The J gene is TRBJ1-2, the V gene TRBV20-1, with D unclear. V lost 0 bases and J 10 bases, leaving 15 bases between the germline ends. The CDR3 contains 13 residues. Germline loops: CDR1 DFQATT, CDR2 SNEGSKA (reference sequence). CDR3 protein: CSARDLQTDDYTF. In DNA form, the CDR3 reads TGCAGTGCTAGAGATCTCCAAACAGACGACTACACCTTC.

The V call is TRBV27, the J call TRBJ2-1; D is ambiguous. The CDR3 is 13 residues long. V was clipped by 3 bases and J by 5 bases, with 8 bases between them. The germline V gene encodes CDR1 MNHEY and CDR2 SMNVEV (reference sequence). In nucleotides, the CDR3 is TGTGCCAGCAGTTTCGGCACGAACAATGAGCAGTTCTTC. The encoded protein is CASSFGTNNEQFF.

This chain connects TRBV6-5 to TRBJ2-7, with D tentatively TRBD2 (6 bases). Germline V gene data show CDR1 as MNHEY and CDR2 as SVGAGI. The V gene lost 0 bases and the J gene lost 0 bases, with 9 bases spanning the gap. The length of the CDR3 is 15 residues. The CDR3 sequence is CASSYSGGSSYEQYF. CDR3 in DNA: TGTGCCAGCAGTTACTCGGGAGGATCCTCCTACGAGCAGTACTTC.

The chain is built from TRBV5-6 and TRBJ2-3; TRBD1 aligns across 9 bases. This CDR3 comprises 15 residues. Unmatched junction bases numbered 6, after V lost 5 bases and J lost 2 bases. Germline CDR1 is SGHDT and CDR2 is YYEEEE. DNA of the CDR3: TGTGCCAGCAGACCACAGGGGGCAGTCACAGATACGCAGTATTTT. Encoded protein: CASRPQGAVTDTQYF. Based on the CDR3 plus reference TRBV5-6 and TRBJ2-3, the full variable domain is DAGVTQSPTHLIKTRGQQVTLRCSPKSGHDTVSWYQQALGQGPQFIFQYYEEEERQRGNFPDRFSGHQFPNYSSELNVNALLLGDSALYLCASRPQGAVTDTQYFGPGTRLTVL.

The chain is built from TRBV4-1 and TRBJ2-1; D remains unclear. Germline V gene lookup returns CDR1 MGHRA and CDR2 YSYEKL. The CDR3 has 13 amino acids. Trimming stripped 1 base from V and 8 bases from J, with 9 bases between. CDR3 loop: CASSQVVRDEQFF. CDR3 nucleotides: TGCGCCAGCAGCCAAGTAGTACGGGATGAGCAGTTCTTC.

In the case of this clonotype: An end of the junction differs from the germline gene, which may be a read error. This chain links TRBV4-3 with TRBJ2-1; D gene uncertain. Looked up from germline, CDR1 is LGHNA and CDR2 is YSLEER. The length of the CDR3 is 15 residues. CDR3 in amino acids: CASSQDRISYTEQFF. The CDR3 DNA is TGCGCCAGCAGCCAAGACAGGATTTCCTACACTGAGCAGTTCTTC.

The genes are TRBV20-1 and TRBJ1-5; D not certain. The germline gives CDR1 DFQATT, CDR2 SNEGSKA (reference sequence). The length of the CDR3 is 13 residues. Trimming stripped 0 bases from V and 5 bases from J, with 8 bases between. CDR3 sequence reads: CSARDRRHQPQHF. The CDR3 DNA reads TGCAGTGCTAGAGATAGGAGGCATCAGCCCCAGCATTTT.

The V gene is TRBV3-1, the J gene TRBJ2-1, with 14 bases lining up with TRBD2. The CDR3 is made up of 17 amino acids. Germline lookup yields CDR1 LGHDT and CDR2 YNNKEL (reference sequence). Trimming took 7 bases from V and 5 from J; bases not matched to a gene: 10. As DNA, the CDR3 is TGTGCCAGCACTACCGGGACTAGCGGGGGACCCAACAATGAGCAGTTCTTC. Translating it yields CASTTGTSGGPNNEQFF.

The J gene is TRBJ2-7, the V gene TRBV12-3 or TRBV12-4, with 8 bases lining up with TRBD1. The CDR3 is made up of 15 amino acids. The V and J ends lost 4 bases and 3 bases, in that order; junction bases with no gene match: 8. CDR3: CASSSRQGKRYEQYF. CDR3 sequence (DNA): TGTGCCAGCAGTTCGCGACAGGGGAAACGCTACGAGCAGTACTTC.

Sample share makes this clonotype medium-sized. This chain links TRBV12-3 or TRBV12-4 with TRBJ2-7; 9 bases are a match to TRBD2. J was trimmed by 7 bases and V by 3 bases; bases with no gene match: 7. The CDR3 contains 14 residues. CDR3 nucleotides: TGTGCCAGCAGTTTTGGCGGGGGGGCCGGTGAGCAGTACTTC. This gives the protein CASSFGGGAGEQYF.

The V gene is TRBV20-1, the J gene TRBJ2-2; TRBD2 might be the D (6 bases). The length of the CDR3 is 14 residues. With 3 bases removed from V and 3 bases from J, the gap between germline ends came to 11 bases. Germline assignment: CDR1 DFQATT and CDR2 SNEGSKA (reference sequence). The DNA of the CDR3 is TGCAGTGCTAGGTGGCGGGGTGACACCGGGGAGCTGTTTTTT. Translated, it gives CSARWRGDTGELFF.

The V call is TRBV4-2, the J call TRBJ2-5; D unclear. V lost 1 base, J lost 2 bases, and 5 bases lay in between. CDR1 and CDR2 from the germline V gene are LGHNA and YNFKEQ. The CDR3 covers 13 residues. In DNA form, the CDR3 reads TGTGCCAGCAGCCAAGGAAGGCAAGAGACCCAGTACTTC. This encodes CASSQGRQETQYF.

The rearrangement uses TRBV7-3 and TRBJ2-1; the D gene is possibly TRBD2 (5 bases). Germline CDR1 SGHTA, CDR2 FQGTGA. The CDR3 is 16 residues long. V was shortened by 5 bases and J by 0 bases, with 14 bases between the two germline ends. The CDR3 coding sequence is TGTGCCAGCAGCGAAATGGGCGGGCCCTCCTACAATGAGCAGTTCTTC. Protein product: CASSEMGGPSYNEQFF.

This clonotype was seen more than once but under ten times. The chain carries TRBV12-3 or TRBV12-4 and TRBJ1-5; D possibly corresponds to TRBD1 (5 bases). V lost 4 bases and J 5 bases, leaving 21 bases between the germline ends. The CDR3 runs to 17 residues. CDR3 in DNA: TGTGCCAGCAGTTCCACCCCGGAGCAGGGATGGGATCAGCCCCAGCATTTT. Protein sequence: CASSSTPEQGWDQPQHF.

By sample fraction, this clonotype is medium-sized (0.01 to 0.1%). The rearrangement links TRBV7-9 to TRBJ2-2; TRBD1 agrees at 7 bases. The CDR3 is 15 amino acids. Trimming took 5 bases from V and 4 from J; bases not matched to a gene: 7. Germline CDR1 SEHNR, CDR2 FQNEAQ (reference sequence). CDR3 in amino acids: CASSIPGQPTGELFF. The CDR3 DNA sequence: TGTGCCAGCAGCATCCCGGGACAGCCCACCGGGGAGCTGTTTTTT.

This clonotype appeared a few times. The CDR3 protein is CATSAFGLAVYNEQFF. DNA for the CDR3: TGTGCCACCAGTGCCTTCGGACTAGCGGTATACAATGAGCAGTTCTTC. This sequence joins TRBV24-1 and TRBJ2-1; TRBD2 agrees at 10 bases. CDR1 KGHDR and CDR2 SFDVKD come from the germline V gene. Trimming took 5 bases from V and 4 from J; bases not matched to a gene: 7. The CDR3 sequence is 16 residues long.

V and J are TRBV6-5 and TRBJ1-5; no clear D gene. Trimming cost V 9 bases and J 7 bases, with 4 bases left between them. The CDR3 runs 9 residues. Germline-derived CDR1 and CDR2 are MNHEY and SVGAGI. In nucleotides, the CDR3 is TGTGCCAGTTGGCAGCCCCAGCATTTT. This gives the protein CASWQPQHF.

V gene TRBV4-1 combines with J gene TRBJ2-3; 7 bases match TRBD1. Trimming cost V 0 bases and J 1 base; bases outside gene matches: 1. The CDR3 has 15 residues. CDR1 is MGHRA and CDR2 is YSYEKL in the germline V gene. CDR3 loop: CASSQDDRGTDTQYF. DNA of the CDR3: TGCGCCAGCAGCCAAGATGACAGGGGCACAGATACGCAGTATTTT.

J is TRBJ1-5 and V is TRBV5-6; 7 bases are shared with TRBD1. The CDR3 consists of 14 residues. The germline V gene has CDR1 SGHDT and CDR2 YYEEEE. The V and J ends lost 4 bases and 4 bases, in that order; junction bases with no gene match: 5. The DNA of the CDR3 is TGTGCCAGCAGCGACGGGACAGTAAATCAGCCCCAGCATTTT. It encodes CASSDGTVNQPQHF.

V usage is TRBV2 and J usage is TRBJ2-7; no firm D call. The CDR3 runs 13 residues. CDR1 and CDR2 from the germline V gene are SNHLY and FYNNEI. Trimming took off 0 bases at V and 3 bases at J, with 6 bases between the two ends. The DNA of the CDR3 is TGTGCCAGCAGTGAAGCTCTACTCTACGAGCAGTACTTC. This translates into CASSEALLYEQYF.

V usage is TRBV28 and J usage is TRBJ2-5; D not resolved. Per germline, CDR1 MDHEN and CDR2 SYDVKM. Trimming removed 6 bases from V and 5 bases from J, with 10 bases in between. The CDR3 has 12 residues. The CDR3 DNA reads as TGTGCCAGCAGAAGGGTGTTGGAGACCCAGTACTTC. This gives the protein CASRRVLETQYF.